This T cell receptor beta chain was recorded in a study of sequential checkpoint blockade in melanoma. Study as a whole: Randomization was 1:1 between first-line nivolumab→ipilimumab and ipilimumab→nivolumab.

Sequenced by immunoSEQ multiplex PCR; TCRdb stores in-frame clones only, minus some. Of several thousand clones listed, approximately 58% are singletons. The sample's treatment: randomized to nivolumab then ipilimumab (arm A) or the reverse (arm B). No patient had prior DNA-damaging chemotherapy. Live CD3+CD8+ CD19− CD56− cells were sorted from PBMCs. V was clipped by 4 bases and J by 2 bases, with 15 bases between them. Per germline, CDR1 MGHRA and CDR2 YSYEKL. CDR3 size: 15 residues. The material sequenced was CD8+ T cells sorted from blood (inferred from file names), taken from a patient given nivolumab and ipilimumab in sequence. This chain uses TRBV4-1 with TRBJ2-7; no firm D call. The sequence was obtained from a human donor with melanoma. The DNA for the CDR3 is TGCGCCAGCAGCCCTGAGCCCCGATCCCCCTACGAGCAGTACTTC. Its protein is CASSPEPRSPYEQYF.